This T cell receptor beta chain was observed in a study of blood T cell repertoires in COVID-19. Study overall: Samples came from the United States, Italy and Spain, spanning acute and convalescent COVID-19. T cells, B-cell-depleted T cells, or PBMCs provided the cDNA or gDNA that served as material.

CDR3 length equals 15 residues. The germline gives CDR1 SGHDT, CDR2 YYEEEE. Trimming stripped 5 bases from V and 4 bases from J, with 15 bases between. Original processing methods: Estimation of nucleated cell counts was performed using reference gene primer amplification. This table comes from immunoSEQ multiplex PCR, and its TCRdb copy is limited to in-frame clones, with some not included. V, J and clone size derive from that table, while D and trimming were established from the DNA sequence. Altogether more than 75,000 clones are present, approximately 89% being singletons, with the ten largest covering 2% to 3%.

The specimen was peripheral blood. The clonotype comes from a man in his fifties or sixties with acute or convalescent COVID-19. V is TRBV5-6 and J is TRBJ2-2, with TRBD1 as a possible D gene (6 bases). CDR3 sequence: CASSQQGRGTGELFF. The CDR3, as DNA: TGTGCCAGCAGTCAACAGGGCCGGGGCACCGGGGAGCTGTTTTTT.